This TCR beta chain was recovered during a study of metastatic and nonmetastatic thyroid tumors (dated by TCRdb to 2020 to 2021). Regarding the research as a whole: Repertoires were compared across peripheral blood and tumor or nodule tissue samples from malignant and benign thyroid patients. Study-wide findings and limitations: In both blood and tumor samples, TCR beta diversity was reported to be significantly higher in malignant tumors than in benign nodules.

Before undergoing thyroid surgery, none of the patients had been given any kind of treatment. Patient clinical samples collected from 2012 to 2018 were retrospectively analysed using T-cell receptor beta sequencing. Trimming accounts for 0 bases at V and 6 bases at J, while the number of junction bases matched to no gene is 4. Including cysteine and phenylalanine, the CDR3 has 15 amino acids. Just the 45-base CDR3 DNA is kept, in frame starting at base 1. The CDR1 and CDR2 encoded by the germline V gene are SGHRS and YFSETQ. Libraries were constructed by PCR. Data came from an Illumina HiSeq 4000. High-throughput sequencing was used to profile the TCR beta-chain CDR3 region of every patient. Turning to the authors' computational methods: A classifier to discriminate distant-metastatic papillary thyroid cancer patients was built from CDR3 differences across clinicopathological groups. To measure repertoire diversity the researchers used the Shannon index, while the Morisita-Horn index served to gauge how similar the tumor and blood repertoires were. The raw public reads went through TCRdb reprocessing: fastp at Q25, MiXCR clone calling, in-frame beta chains kept. The V and J calls, along with clone size, are taken from TCRdb and not from the paper's own processing. This sample has fewer than 7,500 clones in its table, and roughly 35% of those were observed once. The leading ten clones occupy around 40% of the sample.

Judged by its sample share, this clone qualifies as large (0.1 to 1%). Its cognate antigen has yet to be identified. Per-nucleotide qualities are absent, and no much larger clonotype sits a single base away. In this chain, TRBV5-1 is recombined with TRBJ1-2; TRBD1 agrees with 11 junctional bases. This TCR derives from a female donor with papillary thyroid cancer or a benign thyroid nodule (not recorded which). Some clones in this sample may be carry-over from other donors' samples. Input material: tumor tissue. For the CDR3, the sequence is CASSLEWTGGNGYTF. In nucleotide form, the sequence is TGCGCCAGCAGCTTGGAATGGACAGGGGGCAATGGCTACACCTTC.